These T cell receptor beta chains were read from a single sample in a study of blood T cell repertoires in COVID-19. TCRdb's copy holds only in-frame clones and misses some; the assay was immunoSEQ multiplex PCR. Of approximately 100,000 clones listed, 91% are singletons. Sequenced input: peripheral blood. Every receptor here comes from a man aged 45-65 years with acute or convalescent COVID-19. CDR3s include the opening cysteine and the closing phenylalanine or tryptophan. D genes are given only for firm matches. Clone size, where shown, is once, few, many, or a class for clones that have expanded.

CDR3 protein,CDR3 DNA,V gene,CDR3 length,J gene,clone size,D gene
CSVARGSNQPQHF,TGCAGCGTTGCCAGGGGGAGCAATCAGCCCCAGCATTTT,TRBV29-1,13,TRBJ1-5,NA,TRBD1
CASSLESQGARGSYEQYF,TGCGCCAGCAGCTTGGAGTCCCAGGGGGCAAGGGGAAGCTACGAGCAGTACTTC,TRBV5-1,18,TRBJ2-7,NA,TRBD1
CASRVGTGLREQYF,TGTGCCAGCAGGGTAGGGACAGGGTTGCGAGAGCAGTACTTC,TRBV28,14,TRBJ2-7,once,TRBD1
CAWSVLGRYGYTF,TGTGCCTGGAGTGTTCTGGGGAGGTATGGCTACACCTTC,TRBV30,13,TRBJ1-2,NA,NA
CASSPTRGTGNTIYF,TGTGCCAGCAGCCCCACACGAGGAACTGGAAACACCATATATTTT,TRBV4-2,15,TRBJ1-3,NA,NA
CASSLWTGINQPQHF,TGCGCCAGCAGCTTGTGGACAGGGATCAATCAGCCCCAGCATTTT,TRBV5-1,15,TRBJ1-5,NA,TRBD1
CASKPRGATNTGELFF,TGTGCCAGCAAACCACGGGGGGCTACGAACACCGGGGAGCTGTTTTTT,TRBV7-2,16,TRBJ2-2,NA,NA
CASSFTGEGYEQYF,TGCGCCAGCAGCTTCACGGGGGAAGGCTACGAGCAGTACTTC,TRBV5-1,14,TRBJ2-7,NA,NA
CASGRRGSGNQPQHF,TGTGCCAGCGGTAGAAGAGGTTCGGGTAATCAGCCCCAGCATTTT,TRBV6-5,15,TRBJ1-5,NA,NA
CASRDTGKETQYF,TGTGCCAGCAGAGACACAGGGAAAGAGACCCAGTACTTC,TRBV12-3/TRBV12-4,13,TRBJ2-5,NA,NA
CASSLGLSEAFF,TGTGCCAGCAGCCTAGGACTTTCTGAAGCTTTCTTT,TRBV6-5,12,TRBJ1-1,NA,NA
CASSPRAGSSTDTQYF,TGTGCCAGCAGCCCCAGGGCGGGGTCTAGCACAGATACGCAGTATTTT,TRBV7-2,16,TRBJ2-3,NA,NA
CASSWGRNTEAFF,TGTGCCAGCAGCTGGGGGCGGAACACTGAAGCTTTCTTT,TRBV11-2,13,TRBJ1-1,NA,NA
CASSSLGEGTNGYTF,TGTGCCAGCAGTTCCCTCGGGGAGGGAACGAACGGCTACACCTTC,TRBV28,15,TRBJ1-2,NA,NA
CASSPKTGRNSPLHF,TGTGCCAGCTCACCCAAGACAGGGAGGAATTCACCCCTCCACTTT,TRBV18,15,TRBJ1-6,NA,TRBD1
CASSLTGLIGYTF,TGTGCCAGCAGCTTAACAGGGTTAATTGGCTACACCTTC,TRBV7-9,13,TRBJ1-2,NA,NA
CASSSEGQGNSPLHF,TGTGCCAGCTCTTCCGAAGGGCAGGGGAATTCACCCCTCCACTTT,TRBV18,15,TRBJ1-6,NA,NA
CASRGQGVSGYGYTF,TGTGCCAGCAGGGGACAGGGGGTTTCAGGCTATGGCTACACCTTC,TRBV2,15,TRBJ1-2,few,TRBD1
CSVVGRDTEAFF,TGCAGCGTTGTAGGGAGGGATACTGAAGCTTTCTTT,TRBV29-1,12,TRBJ1-1,NA,NA
CASRTGDNEKLFF,TGTGCCAGCAGAACAGGTGATAATGAAAAACTGTTTTTT,TRBV7-9,13,TRBJ1-4,NA,NA
CASSVGFRAGELAPTEAFF,TGTGCCAGCAGCGTAGGCTTCCGCGCGGGGGAACTCGCCCCCACTGAAGCTTTCTTT,TRBV9,19,TRBJ1-1,NA,NA
CASSSPLAGGQETQYF,TGTGCCAGCAGCTCCCCTCTAGCGGGGGGGCAAGAGACCCAGTACTTC,TRBV5-6,16,TRBJ2-5,NA,TRBD2
CASSLGQTSYNSPLHF,TGCGCCAGCAGCTTAGGACAGACCTCCTATAATTCACCCCTCCACTTT,TRBV5-1,16,TRBJ1-6,NA,NA
CASIPTISLGTEAFF,TGTGCCAGCATTCCTACGATTAGCCTGGGCACTGAAGCTTTCTTT,TRBV6-6,15,TRBJ1-1,NA,NA
CASSELQVKETQYF,TGTGCCAGCAGTGAATTGCAGGTTAAAGAGACCCAGTACTTC,TRBV6-1,14,TRBJ2-5,NA,NA
CASSLLSGGSTDTQYF,TGTGCCAGCAGCTTGCTTAGCGGGGGGAGCACAGATACGCAGTATTTT,TRBV7-6,16,TRBJ2-3,NA,TRBD2
CASSSTYEQYF,TGTGCCAGCAGCTCTACTTACGAGCAGTACTTC,TRBV11-2,11,TRBJ2-7,NA,NA
CASSNRQGSYNEQFF,TGTGCCAGCAGTAACCGACAGGGATCATACAATGAGCAGTTCTTC,TRBV6-6,15,TRBJ2-1,NA,TRBD1
CASSPGDRGLFNEQFF,TGTGCCAGCAGCCCGGGGGACAGGGGGCTTTTCAATGAGCAGTTCTTC,TRBV7-9,16,TRBJ2-1,NA,TRBD1
CASSLVGQTFDEQFF,TGCGCCAGCAGCTTGGTGGGACAGACTTTCGATGAGCAGTTCTTC,TRBV5-1,15,TRBJ2-1,few,TRBD1
CASIQDRLYSGANVLTF,TGTGCCAGCATACAGGACAGATTATACTCTGGGGCCAACGTCCTGACTTTC,TRBV2,17,TRBJ2-6,NA,NA
CASRNINSGLNIQYF,TGTGCCAGTAGGAATATCAACAGTGGGTTGAACATTCAGTACTTC,TRBV19,15,TRBJ2-4,NA,NA
CASSQPGTGDTEAFF,TGTGCCAGCAGCCAGCCCGGGACAGGGGACACTGAAGCTTTCTTT,TRBV3-1/TRBV3-2,15,TRBJ1-1,NA,TRBD1
CASRRGTSGDSYEQYF,TGTGCCAGCAGACGAGGGACTAGCGGGGACTCCTACGAGCAGTACTTC,TRBV27,16,TRBJ2-7,NA,TRBD2
CASRIRQGPTGELFF,TGTGCCAGCAGGATTCGACAGGGTCCAACCGGGGAGCTGTTTTTT,TRBV27,15,TRBJ2-2,few,TRBD1
CASSSAGRYEQYF,TGTGCCAGCAGCTCCGCGGGACGCTACGAGCAGTACTTC,TRBV7-9,13,TRBJ2-7,NA,NA
CASRARQTTNTEAFF,TGTGCCAGCAGGGCAAGACAGACAACGAACACTGAAGCTTTCTTT,TRBV2,15,TRBJ1-1,NA,NA
CASSVTGEGRKLFF,TGTGCCAGCAGCGTGACAGGGGAGGGGAGAAAACTGTTTTTT,TRBV6-4,14,TRBJ1-4,NA,TRBD1
CASSVGEDSPLHF,TGTGCCAGCAGTGTAGGAGAGGATTCACCCCTCCACTTT,TRBV25-1,13,TRBJ1-6,NA,NA
CASSVGANQETQYF,TGTGCCAGCAGCGTAGGGGCAAACCAAGAGACCCAGTACTTC,TRBV9,14,TRBJ2-5,NA,NA
CASSLNPTPIYEQYF,TGTGCCAGCAGCTTGAACCCCACTCCGATCTACGAGCAGTACTTC,TRBV11-3,15,TRBJ2-7,NA,NA
CASSYPPGTGEAFF,TGTGCCAGCAGTTACCCTCCGGGGACTGGTGAAGCTTTCTTT,TRBV6-6,14,TRBJ1-1,NA,NA
CVKYSGGSPSYEQYF,TGTGTCAAGTATTCGGGGGGTAGTCCCTCCTACGAGCAGTACTTC,TRBV5-4,15,TRBJ2-7,NA,TRBD2
CASRPRGRDYGYTF,TGTGCCAGCAGACCCAGGGGGCGCGACTATGGCTACACCTTC,TRBV28,14,TRBJ1-2,NA,TRBD1
CASSFWGGSSEKLFF,TGTGCCAGCAGCTTTTGGGGGGGGTCGTCTGAAAAACTGTTTTTT,TRBV11-2,15,TRBJ1-4,NA,NA
CASSIGIGELFF,TGTGCCAGTAGTATAGGTATTGGGGAGCTGTTTTTT,TRBV19,12,TRBJ2-2,NA,NA
CASSTTGGKTQYF,TGTGCCAGCAGCACGACAGGGGGAAAGACCCAGTACTTC,TRBV11-3,13,TRBJ2-5,once,TRBD1